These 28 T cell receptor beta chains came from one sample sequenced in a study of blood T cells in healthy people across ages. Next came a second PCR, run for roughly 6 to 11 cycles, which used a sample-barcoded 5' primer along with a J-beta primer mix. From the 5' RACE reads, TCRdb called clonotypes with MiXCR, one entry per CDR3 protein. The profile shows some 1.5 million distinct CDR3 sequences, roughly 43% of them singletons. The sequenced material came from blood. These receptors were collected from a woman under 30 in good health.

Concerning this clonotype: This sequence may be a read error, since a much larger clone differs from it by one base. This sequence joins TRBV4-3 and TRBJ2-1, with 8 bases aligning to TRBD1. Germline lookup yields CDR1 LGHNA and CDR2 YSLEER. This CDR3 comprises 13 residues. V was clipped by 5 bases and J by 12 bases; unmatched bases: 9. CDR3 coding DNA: TGCGCCAGCAGCGACGGACAGGGTGATGGGCAGTTCTTC. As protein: CASSDGQGDGQFF.

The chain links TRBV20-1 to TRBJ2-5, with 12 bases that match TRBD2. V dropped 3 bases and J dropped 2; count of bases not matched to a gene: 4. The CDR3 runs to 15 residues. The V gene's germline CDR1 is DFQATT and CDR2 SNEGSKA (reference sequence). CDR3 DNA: TGCAGTGCTAGTGGGACTAGCGGGTTACAAGAGACCCAGTACTTC. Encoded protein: CSASGTSGLQETQYF.

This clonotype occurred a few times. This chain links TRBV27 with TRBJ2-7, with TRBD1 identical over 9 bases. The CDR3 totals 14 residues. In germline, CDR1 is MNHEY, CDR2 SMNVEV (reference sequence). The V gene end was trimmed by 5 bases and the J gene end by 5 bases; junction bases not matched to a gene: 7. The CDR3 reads CASSPGQGIHEQYF. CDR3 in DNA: TGTGCCAGCAGTCCGGGACAGGGTATCCACGAGCAGTACTTC.

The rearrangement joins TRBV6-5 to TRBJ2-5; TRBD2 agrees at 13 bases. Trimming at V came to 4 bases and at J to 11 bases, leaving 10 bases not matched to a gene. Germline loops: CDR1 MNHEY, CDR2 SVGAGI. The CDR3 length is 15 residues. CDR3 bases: TGTGCCAGCAGTTGCAGGACTAGCGGGAGTGGTGAGCAGTACTTC. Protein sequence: CASSCRTSGSGEQYF.

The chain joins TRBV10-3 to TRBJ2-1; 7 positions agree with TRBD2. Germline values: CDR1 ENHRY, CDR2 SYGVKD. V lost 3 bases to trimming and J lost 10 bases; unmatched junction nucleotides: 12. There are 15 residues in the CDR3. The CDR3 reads CAISDQKGGAWEQFF. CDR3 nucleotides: TGTGCCATCAGTGACCAGAAGGGAGGGGCATGGGAGCAGTTCTTC.

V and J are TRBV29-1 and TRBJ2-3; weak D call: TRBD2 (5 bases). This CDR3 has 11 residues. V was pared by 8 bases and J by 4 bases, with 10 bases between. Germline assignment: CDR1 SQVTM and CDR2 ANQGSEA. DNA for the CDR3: TGCAGCCACCCGGAGGCAGATACGCAGTATTTT. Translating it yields CSHPEADTQYF.

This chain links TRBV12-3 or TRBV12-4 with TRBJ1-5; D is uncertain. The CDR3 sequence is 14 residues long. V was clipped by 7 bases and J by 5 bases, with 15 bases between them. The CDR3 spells CASTWGGSDQPQHF. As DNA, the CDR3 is TGTGCCAGCACCTGGGGAGGGTCGGATCAGCCCCAGCATTTT.

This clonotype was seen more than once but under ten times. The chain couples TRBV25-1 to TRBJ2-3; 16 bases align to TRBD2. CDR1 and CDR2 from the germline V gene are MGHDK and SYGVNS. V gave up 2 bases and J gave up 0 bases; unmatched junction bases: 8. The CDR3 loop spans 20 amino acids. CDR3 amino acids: CASSEGTSGGAIASTDTQYF. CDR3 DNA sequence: TGTGCCAGCAGTGAAGGGACTAGCGGGGGGGCCATCGCAAGCACAGATACGCAGTATTTT.

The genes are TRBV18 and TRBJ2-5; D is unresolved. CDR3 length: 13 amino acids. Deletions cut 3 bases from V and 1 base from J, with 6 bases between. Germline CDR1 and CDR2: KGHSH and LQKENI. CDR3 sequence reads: CASSPNSQETQYF. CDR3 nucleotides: TGTGCCAGCTCACCGAACAGCCAAGAGACCCAGTACTTC.

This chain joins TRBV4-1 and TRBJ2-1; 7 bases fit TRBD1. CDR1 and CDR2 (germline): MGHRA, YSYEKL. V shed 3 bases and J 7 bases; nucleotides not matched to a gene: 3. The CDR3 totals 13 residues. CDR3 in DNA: TGCGCCAGCAGCCATGCACAGGGGAATGAGCAGTTCTTC. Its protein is CASSHAQGNEQFF.

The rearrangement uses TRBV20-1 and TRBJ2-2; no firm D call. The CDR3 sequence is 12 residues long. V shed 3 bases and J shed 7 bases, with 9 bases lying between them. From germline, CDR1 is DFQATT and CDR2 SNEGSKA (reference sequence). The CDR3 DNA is TGCAGTGCTAGCGTCGAGGTCGGGGAGCTGTTTTTT. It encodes CSASVEVGELFF.

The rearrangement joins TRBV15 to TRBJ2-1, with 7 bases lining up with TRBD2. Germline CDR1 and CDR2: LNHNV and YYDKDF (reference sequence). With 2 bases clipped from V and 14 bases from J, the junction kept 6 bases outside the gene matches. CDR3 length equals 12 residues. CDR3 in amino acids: CATSRSGGAKFF. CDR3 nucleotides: TGTGCCACCAGCAGATCGGGGGGAGCAAAGTTCTTC.

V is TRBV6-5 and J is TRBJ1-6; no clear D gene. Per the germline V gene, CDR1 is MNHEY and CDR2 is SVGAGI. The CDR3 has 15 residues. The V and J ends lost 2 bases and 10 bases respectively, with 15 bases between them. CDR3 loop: CASSYGIGPGSPLHF. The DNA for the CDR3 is TGTGCCAGCAGTTACGGTATCGGGCCGGGATCACCCCTCCACTTT.

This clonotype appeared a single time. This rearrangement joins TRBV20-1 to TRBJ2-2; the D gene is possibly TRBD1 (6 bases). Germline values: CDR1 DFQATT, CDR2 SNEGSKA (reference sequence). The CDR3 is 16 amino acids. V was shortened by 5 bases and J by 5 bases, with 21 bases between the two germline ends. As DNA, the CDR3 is TGCAGTGCTTCTACCCCCGGCAGGGGTGGAACCGGGGAGCTGTTTTTT. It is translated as CSASTPGRGGTGELFF.

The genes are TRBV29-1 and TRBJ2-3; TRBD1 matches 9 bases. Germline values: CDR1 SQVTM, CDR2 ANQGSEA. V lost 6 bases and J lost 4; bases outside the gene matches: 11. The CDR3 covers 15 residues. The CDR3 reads CSVEGGQGSADTQYF. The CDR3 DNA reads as TGCAGCGTCGAGGGGGGACAGGGATCCGCAGATACGCAGTATTTT.

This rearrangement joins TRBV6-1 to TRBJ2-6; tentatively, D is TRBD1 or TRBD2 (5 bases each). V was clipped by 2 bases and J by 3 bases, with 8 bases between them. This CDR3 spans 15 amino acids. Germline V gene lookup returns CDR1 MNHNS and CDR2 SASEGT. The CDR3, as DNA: TGTGCCAGCAGTGAATCTGGGGGTGGGGCCAACGTCCTGACTTTC. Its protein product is CASSESGGGANVLTF.

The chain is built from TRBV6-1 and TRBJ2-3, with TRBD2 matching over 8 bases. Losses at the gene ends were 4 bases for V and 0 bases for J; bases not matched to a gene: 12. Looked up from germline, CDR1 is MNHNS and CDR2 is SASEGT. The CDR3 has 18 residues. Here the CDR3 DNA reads TGTGCCAGCAGTGGAACAAGGATCTCTAGCGGGAGCACAGATACGCAGTATTTT. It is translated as CASSGTRISSGSTDTQYF.

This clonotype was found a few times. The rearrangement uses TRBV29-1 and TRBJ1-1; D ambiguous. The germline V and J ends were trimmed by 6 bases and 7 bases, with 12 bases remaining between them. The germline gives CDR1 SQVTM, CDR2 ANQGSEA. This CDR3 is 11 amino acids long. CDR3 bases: TGCAGCGTCTCGTCGGCCTATGAAGCTTTCTTT. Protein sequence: CSVSSAYEAFF. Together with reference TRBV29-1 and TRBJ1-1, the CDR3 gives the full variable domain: SAVISQKPSRDICQRGTSLTIQCQVDSQVTMMFWYRQQPGQSLTLIATANQGSEATYESGFVIDKFPISRPNLTFSTLTVSNMSPEDSSIYLCSVSSAYEAFFGQGTRLTVV.

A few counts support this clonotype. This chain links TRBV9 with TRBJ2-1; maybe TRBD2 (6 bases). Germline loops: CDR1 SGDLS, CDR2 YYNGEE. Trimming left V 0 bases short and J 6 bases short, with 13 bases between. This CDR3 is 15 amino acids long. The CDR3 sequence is CASSVDGRRGNEQFF. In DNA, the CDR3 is TGTGCCAGCAGCGTAGACGGGAGAAGAGGCAATGAGCAGTTCTTC.

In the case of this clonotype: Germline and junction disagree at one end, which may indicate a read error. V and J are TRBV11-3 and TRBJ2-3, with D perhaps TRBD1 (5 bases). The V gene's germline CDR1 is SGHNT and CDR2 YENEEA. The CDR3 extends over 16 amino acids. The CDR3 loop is CASSLSSSISTGTQYF. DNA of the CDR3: TGTGCCAGCAGCTTGAGCTCCTCCATTAGCACAGGTACGCAGTATTTT.

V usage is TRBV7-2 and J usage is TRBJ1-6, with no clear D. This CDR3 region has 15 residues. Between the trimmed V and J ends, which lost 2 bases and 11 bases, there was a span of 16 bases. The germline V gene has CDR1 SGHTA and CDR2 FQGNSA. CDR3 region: CASSLWLAAKPPLHF. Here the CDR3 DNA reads TGTGCCAGCAGCTTATGGTTGGCCGCGAAGCCACCCCTCCACTTT. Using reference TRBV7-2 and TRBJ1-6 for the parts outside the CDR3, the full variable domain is GAGVSQSPSNKVTEKGKDVELRCDPISGHTALYWYRQSLGQGLEFLIYFQGNSAPDKSGLPSDRFSAERTGGSVSTLTIQRTQQEDSAVYLCASSLWLAAKPPLHFGNGTRLTVT.

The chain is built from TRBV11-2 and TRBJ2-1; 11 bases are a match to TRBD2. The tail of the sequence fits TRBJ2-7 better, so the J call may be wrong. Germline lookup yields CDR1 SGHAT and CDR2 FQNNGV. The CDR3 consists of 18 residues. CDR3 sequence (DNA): TGTGCCAGCAGCTTTGAAGTAGCACTAGCGGGAGCCTACAATGAGCAGTACTTC. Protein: CASSFEVALAGAYNEQYF.

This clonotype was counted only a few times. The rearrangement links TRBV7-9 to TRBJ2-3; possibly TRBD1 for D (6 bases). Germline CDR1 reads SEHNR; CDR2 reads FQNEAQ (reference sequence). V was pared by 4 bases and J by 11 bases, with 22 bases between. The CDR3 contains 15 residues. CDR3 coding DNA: TGTGCCAGCAGCTGGGACAAGGACCCAGACTACGAGCAGTATTTT. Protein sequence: CASSWDKDPDYEQYF. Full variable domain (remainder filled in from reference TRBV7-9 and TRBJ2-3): DTGVSQNPRHKITKRGQNVTFRCDPISEHNRLYWYRQTLGQGPEFLTYFQNEAQLEKSRLLSDRFSAERPKGSFSTLEIQRTEQGDSAMYLCASSWDKDPDYEQYFGPGTRLTVL.

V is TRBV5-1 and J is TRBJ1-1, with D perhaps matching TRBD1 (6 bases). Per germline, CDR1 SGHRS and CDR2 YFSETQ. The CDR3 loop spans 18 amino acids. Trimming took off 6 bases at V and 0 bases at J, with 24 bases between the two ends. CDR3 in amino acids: CASTEPGRGGHLNTEAFF. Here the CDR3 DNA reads TGCGCCAGCACGGAACCCGGCCGAGGGGGGCATCTGAACACTGAAGCTTTCTTT.

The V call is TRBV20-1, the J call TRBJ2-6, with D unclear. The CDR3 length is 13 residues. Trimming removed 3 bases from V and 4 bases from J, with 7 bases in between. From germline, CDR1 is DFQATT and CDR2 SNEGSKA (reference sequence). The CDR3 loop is CSASYAGANVLTF. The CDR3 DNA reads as TGCAGTGCTAGTTACGCCGGGGCCAACGTCCTGACTTTC.

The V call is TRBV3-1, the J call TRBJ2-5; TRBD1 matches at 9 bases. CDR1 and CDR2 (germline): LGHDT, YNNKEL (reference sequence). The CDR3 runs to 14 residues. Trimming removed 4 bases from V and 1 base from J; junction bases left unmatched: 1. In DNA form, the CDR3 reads TGTGCCAGCAGCCCACAGGGGGCCCAAGAGACCCAGTACTTC. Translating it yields CASSPQGAQETQYF.

The DNA for the CDR3 is TGCAGCGTTGTCATAGCGGTTTCCGGGCAGTACTTC. Encoded protein: CSVVIAVSGQYF. The chain joins TRBV29-1 to TRBJ2-7; D is possibly TRBD2 (6 bases). The V end lost 4 bases, the J end lost 9 bases, and 16 bases lay between the germline ends. The CDR3 length is 12 residues. CDR1 is SQVTM and CDR2 is ANQGSEA in the germline V gene.

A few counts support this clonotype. The CDR3 sequence: CASSLFLAGADTQYF. The CDR3 nucleotides read TGCGCCAGCAGCTTGTTTCTAGCGGGGGCGGATACGCAGTATTTT. The chain uses TRBV5-1 and TRBJ2-3, with 10 bases fitting TRBD2. Losses at the gene ends were 1 base for V and 6 bases for J; bases not matched to a gene: 5. Germline V CDR1 and CDR2: SGHRS, YFSETQ. The CDR3 loop spans 15 amino acids. Supplemented by reference TRBV5-1 and TRBJ2-3, the full variable domain reads KAGVTQTPRYLIKTRGQQVTLSCSPISGHRSVSWYQQTPGQGLQFLFEYFSETQRNKGNFPGRFSGRQFSNSRSEMNVSTLELGDSALYLCASSLFLAGADTQYFGPGTRLTVL.